This T cell receptor (beta chain) was documented in a study of blood T cell repertoires in COVID-19. Profiled with immunoSEQ multiplex PCR; TCRdb holds only in-frame clones, not every one. The table records 150,000 or so clones, about 85% of them present only once. Germline V lookup: CDR1 ENHRY, CDR2 SYGVKD. The CDR3 covers 16 residues. Losses at the gene ends were 0 bases for V and 7 bases for J; bases not matched to a gene: 6. The chain recombines TRBV10-3 with TRBJ1-6; TRBD1 matches at 7 bases. The sequence derives from a woman in her sixties or seventies with COVID-19, enrolled during active disease. Sequenced sample: peripheral blood. In nucleotides, the CDR3 is TGTGCCATCAGTGAGTCCAGGGGGTCGGGGAATTCACCCCTCCACTTT. It encodes CAISESRGSGNSPLHF.